This T cell receptor beta chain was identified during a study of blood T cell repertoires in COVID-19. Whole-study context: From the United States, Italy and Spain came samples of acute and convalescent COVID-19. Nucleic acid was either cDNA or gDNA, and it came from T cells, B-cell-depleted T cells, or PBMCs.

The germline V gene has CDR1 LGHNA and CDR2 YNFKEQ. The V end lost 1 base, the J end lost 0 bases, and 6 bases lay between the germline ends. The CDR3 contains 15 residues. The method was immunoSEQ multiplex PCR; TCRdb's version includes in-frame clones alone and lacks a portion of them. The table has around 140,000 clones, 87% seen once. The cohort comprised adults aged roughly 18 to 100 years residing in under 30 US areas. Sequencing was done on a sample of PBMCs or T cells enriched from blood (not recorded which). The rearrangement links TRBV4-2 to TRBJ2-2; D not resolved. The TCR sequence derives from a man in his sixties who had recovered from COVID-19. The CDR3 coding sequence is TGTGCCAGCAGCCAAGTTAGTGCGAACACCGGGGAGCTGTTTTTT. Its protein product is CASSQVSANTGELFF.